This entry lists 7 T cell receptor beta chains sequenced from one sample in a study of siplizumab effects on memory and regulatory T cells. Generated by immunoSEQ multiplex PCR, the TCRdb table keeps only in-frame clones and is missing some. The sample shows about 100,000 clones, about nine tenths of them seen only once. Sequenced sample: CD4+ T cells sorted from blood. The receptors originated from a human donor in good health.

This sequence joins TRBV11-3 and TRBJ2-7, with D tentatively TRBD2 (6 bases). V gave up 0 bases and J gave up 7 bases, with 13 bases separating them. Germline V lookup: CDR1 SGHNT, CDR2 YENEEA. This CDR3 is 14 amino acids long. DNA of the CDR3: TGTGCCAGCAGCTTAGAGGTATTGGGGAGGGAGCAGTACTTC. Amino acid sequence: CASSLEVLGREQYF. Full variable domain (missing parts from reference TRBV11-3 and TRBJ2-7): EAGVVQSPRYKIIEKKQPVAFWCNPISGHNTLYWYLQNLGQGPELLIRYENEEAVDDSQLPKDRFSAERLKGVDSTLKIQPAELGDSAVYLCASSLEVLGREQYFGPGTRLTVT.

The chain joins TRBV19 to TRBJ1-1, with TRBD1 matching over 7 bases. There are 18 residues in the CDR3. The V segment lost 3 bases and the J segment 1 base; nucleotides outside the gene matches: 14. Germline V lookup: CDR1 LNHDA, CDR2 SQIVND (reference sequence). Written as DNA, the CDR3 is TGTGCCAGTAGTATGATGCGACAGGGTGGTTTGTGGAACACTGAAGCTTTCTTT. Protein sequence: CASSMMRQGGLWNTEAFF.

CDR3 residues: CASSESGAGDIYGYTF. The CDR3 DNA follows: TGTGCCAGCAGCGAGTCGGGGGCAGGGGACATCTATGGCTACACCTTC. The chain is built from TRBV4-2 and TRBJ1-2; possible D gene TRBD1, 6 bases. This CDR3 comprises 16 residues. V dropped 5 bases and J dropped 4 bases, with 20 bases sitting between them. CDR1 and CDR2 (germline): LGHNA, YNFKEQ.

This CDR3 reads CAISEGENTEAFF. The CDR3 region has the DNA TGTGCCATCAGTGAGGGGGAGAACACTGAAGCTTTCTTT. The V gene is TRBV10-3, the J gene TRBJ1-1; the D is unclear. Germline V gives CDR1 ENHRY, CDR2 SYGVKD. This CDR3 has 13 amino acids. The V gene lost 2 bases and the J gene lost 1 base, with 5 bases spanning the gap.

The rearrangement joins TRBV4-3 to TRBJ2-5; 9 bases are a match to TRBD1. V was pared by 0 bases and J by 5 bases, with 4 bases of the junction left unmatched. Germline V CDR1 and CDR2: LGHNA, YSLEER. This CDR3 has 15 residues. The CDR3 DNA reads TGCGCCAGCAGCCAAGAAGGGACAGGGTCCGAGACCCAGTACTTC. Translation: CASSQEGTGSETQYF.

The chain employs TRBV28 and TRBJ2-5; D possibly corresponds to TRBD1 (5 bases). The CDR3 loop spans 13 amino acids. Trimming removed 11 bases at V and 12 bases at J, with 25 bases between. Looked up from germline, CDR1 is MDHEN and CDR2 is SYDVKM. CDR3 bases: TGTGCCGCCTCGACAGCCTACTTTCCCCTGGAGTACTTC. Translation: CAASTAYFPLEYF.

This clone was seen only once. CDR3: CASSLPFTGNTIYF. The CDR3 coding sequence is TGTGCCAGCAGCCTACCCTTTACAGGAAACACCATATATTTT. V is TRBV11-2 and J is TRBJ1-3; D call uncertain. The CDR3 consists of 14 residues. CDR1 is SGHAT and CDR2 is FQNNGV in the germline V gene. V lost 5 bases and J 4 bases, leaving 12 bases between the germline ends.